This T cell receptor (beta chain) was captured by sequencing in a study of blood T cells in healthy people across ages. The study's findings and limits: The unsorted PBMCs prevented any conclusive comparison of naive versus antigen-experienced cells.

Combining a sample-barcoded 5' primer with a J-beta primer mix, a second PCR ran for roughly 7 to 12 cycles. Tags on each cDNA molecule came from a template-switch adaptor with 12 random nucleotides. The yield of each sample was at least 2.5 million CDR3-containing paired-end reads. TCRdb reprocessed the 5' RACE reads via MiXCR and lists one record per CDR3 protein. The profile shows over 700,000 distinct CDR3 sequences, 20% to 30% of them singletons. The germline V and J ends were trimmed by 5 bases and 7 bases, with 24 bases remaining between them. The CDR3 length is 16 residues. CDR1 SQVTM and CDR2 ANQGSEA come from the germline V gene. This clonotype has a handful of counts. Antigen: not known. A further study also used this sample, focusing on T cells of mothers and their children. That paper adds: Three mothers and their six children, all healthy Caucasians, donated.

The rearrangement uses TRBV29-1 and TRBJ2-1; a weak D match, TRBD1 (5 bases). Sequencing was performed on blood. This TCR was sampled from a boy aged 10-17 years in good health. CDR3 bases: TGCAGCGTTTCTCGGCAGGGCTTCGACTTTAGGAATGAGCAGTTCTTC. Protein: CSVSRQGFDFRNEQFF.